The clone carrying this T cell receptor (beta chain) was counted at least ten times. The TCR beta profiling, which covered VDJ combination and CDR3 sequence, was carried out using genomic DNA as the template. TCRdb re-called the reads with MiXCR, one entry per CDR3 protein. The sample holds approximately 170,000 distinct CDR3 sequences, around half seen once. Patients who underwent sequencing had shown CD8+CD57+ cell expansion by flow cytometry. The record originates from a study of CD8+CD57+ T cells in acquired aplastic anemia. Study-level background: The study obtained an average of around 3.4 ug of DNA from sorted CD4+ and CD8+ cells.

The sample taken for sequencing was sorted CD4+, CD8+, or CD8+CD57+ T cells (not recorded which) from PBMCs. The receptor was isolated from a human donor with aplastic anemia.

The CDR3 reads CASSQTPNIQYF. The DNA of the CDR3 is TGTGCCAGCAGCCAAACCCCGAACATTCAGTACTTC. The V and J genes are TRBV14 and TRBJ2-4; the D is unclear. CDR3 length: 12 residues. Germline assignment: CDR1 SGHDN and CDR2 FVKESK. With 2 bases removed from V and 7 bases from J, the gap between germline ends came to 6 bases.